This T cell receptor beta chain was sequenced in a study of cytomegalovirus exposure and HLA in healthy donors. 60 Vbeta and 13 Jbeta primers were used in PCR. Libraries were prepared by immunoSEQ multiplex PCR; TCRdb keeps only in-frame clonotypes and omits some of them. The data show 95,000 to 110,000 clones, with approximately 73% seen just once and about a tenth held by the top ten. The length of the CDR3 is 16 residues. With V trimmed by 5 bases and J by 7 bases, 8 bases remained unmatched. In germline, CDR1 is PRHDT, CDR2 FYEKMQ (reference sequence). The chain has TRBV13 and TRBJ2-2, with TRBD2 matching 12 bases. Source material: PBMCs. The TCR was taken from a woman aged 18-29 years in good health and CMV-seropositive. CDR3 residues: CASSRWTSGVVGELFF. The CDR3 coding sequence is TGTGCCAGCAGCCGCTGGACTAGCGGGGTAGTCGGGGAGCTGTTTTTT.